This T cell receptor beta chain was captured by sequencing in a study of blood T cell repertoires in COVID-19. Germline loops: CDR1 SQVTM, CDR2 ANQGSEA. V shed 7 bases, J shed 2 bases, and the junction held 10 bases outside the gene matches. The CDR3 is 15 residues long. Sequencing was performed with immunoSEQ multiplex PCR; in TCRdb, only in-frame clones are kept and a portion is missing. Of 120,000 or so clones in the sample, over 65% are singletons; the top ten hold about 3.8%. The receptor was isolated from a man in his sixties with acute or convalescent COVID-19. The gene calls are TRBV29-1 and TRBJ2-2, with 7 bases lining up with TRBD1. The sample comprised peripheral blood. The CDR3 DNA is TGCAGCGCCTCATCCATAGGGGGCAACACCGGGGAGCTGTTTTTT. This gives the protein CSASSIGGNTGELFF.